These 27 T cell receptor beta chains share one sample of origin, sequenced in a study of T-cell memory formation after mild COVID-19. MiXCR was run by TCRdb on the 5' RACE reads, yielding one entry per CDR3 protein. The sample has 85,000 to 120,000 distinct CDR3 sequences, about 15% seen once; the top ten hold 28%. Sequencing was carried out using PBMCs or a T cell subset sorted from them (not recorded which). Receptors originate from an adult woman who had mild COVID-19 (a few samples of this study predate the infection). Cell type and time point are not known.

This clonotype was counted only a few times. The chain carries TRBV6-6 and TRBJ2-3; no reliable D call. Trimming stripped 7 bases from V and 4 bases from J, with 9 bases between. This CDR3 comprises 12 residues. CDR1 MNHNY and CDR2 SVGAGI come from the germline V gene (reference sequence). For the CDR3, the DNA is TGTGCCAGCACCAAGGGTTCAGATACGCAGTATTTT. Translation gives CASTKGSDTQYF.

This clonotype turned up a few times. The genes are TRBV6-5 and TRBJ1-5; a possible D gene is TRBD1 (5 bases). This CDR3 has 14 residues. Trimming pared 5 bases from V and 1 base from J, leaving 9 bases between. Germline CDR1 and CDR2: MNHEY and SVGAGI. CDR3 amino acids: CASSGDGSNQPQHF. The CDR3 nucleotides read TGTGCCAGCAGTGGGGACGGGAGCAATCAGCCCCAGCATTTT.

This clonotype was picked up a small number of times. This rearrangement joins TRBV24-1 to TRBJ1-1; the D gene is possibly TRBD1 (6 bases). CDR3 length: 14 amino acids. The germline V gene encodes CDR1 KGHDR and CDR2 SFDVKD. V was pared by 6 bases and J by 7 bases, with 17 bases between. CDR3 coding DNA: TGTGCCACCAGTCCCCCGGGGGGCGTCGGTGAAGCTTTCTTT. Encoded protein: CATSPPGGVGEAFF.

This clonotype was observed a few times. The J gene is TRBJ2-4, the V gene TRBV6-5, with no clear D. CDR1 and CDR2 from the germline V gene are MNHEY and SVGAGI. This CDR3 has 20 residues. V was pared by 4 bases and J by 0 bases, with 25 bases between. The CDR3 region has the DNA TGTGCCAGCAGTTCCCGCGTCGTTAGCATCGCCCCACTAGCCAAAAACATTCAGTACTTC. Its translation: CASSSRVVSIAPLAKNIQYF.

The rearrangement links TRBV6-5 to TRBJ2-1, with D perhaps matching TRBD1 or TRBD2 (6 bases each). This CDR3 contains 15 residues. CDR1 and CDR2 from the germline V gene are MNHEY and SVGAGI. Trimming took off 4 bases at V and 5 bases at J, with 15 bases between the two ends. CDR3 sequence: CASSWSRRGDNEQFF. CDR3 nucleotide sequence: TGTGCCAGCAGTTGGTCTCGGAGGGGGGACAATGAGCAGTTCTTC.

This clonotype occurred a few times. The J gene is TRBJ2-2, the V gene TRBV5-6; TRBD1 matches at 8 bases. Germline V gene lookup returns CDR1 SGHDT and CDR2 YYEEEE. After removal of 3 bases from V and 3 bases from J, the junction contained 4 bases not matched to a gene. CDR3 length: 15 amino acids. CDR3 in DNA: TGTGCCAGCAGCTCTGACAGGGGCTACACCGGGGAGCTGTTTTTT. This translates into CASSSDRGYTGELFF.

V gene TRBV9 combines with J gene TRBJ2-1, with D tentatively TRBD1 (7 bases). The CDR3 is 14 amino acids. The germline gives CDR1 SGDLS, CDR2 YYNGEE. V was pared by 4 bases and J by 5 bases, with 13 bases between. In DNA, the CDR3 is TGTGCCAGCAGCAGGGGGCGGGGAGACAATGAGCAGTTCTTC. It encodes CASSRGRGDNEQFF. The variable domain in full, completed from reference TRBV9 and TRBJ2-1, reads DSGVTQTPKHLITATGQRVTLRCSPRSGDLSVYWYQQSLDQGLQFLIQYYNGEERAKGNILERFSAQQFPDLHSELNLSSLELGDSALYFCASSRGRGDNEQFFGPGTRLTVL.

This clonotype was recorded a few times. The chain links TRBV19 to TRBJ2-1; a weak D match, TRBD2 (7 bases). This CDR3 is built from 16 residues. V was pared by 5 bases and J by 7 bases, with 21 bases between. The germline V gene has CDR1 LNHDA and CDR2 SQIVND (reference sequence). The CDR3 coding sequence is TGTGCCAGTAGTCCGGAAGGAGGGAGGGGGTTAAATGAGCAGTTCTTC. The encoded protein is CASSPEGGRGLNEQFF.

The chain is built from TRBV5-1 and TRBJ2-7; D may be TRBD1 (6 bases). V was cut by 0 bases and J by 5 bases, with 15 bases left in between. The CDR3 covers 15 residues. CDR1 and CDR2 from the germline V gene are SGHRS and YFSETQ. The DNA for the CDR3 is TGCGCCAGCAGCTTGGCTACAGGGCCCGGCGACGAGCAGTACTTC. It specifies CASSLATGPGDEQYF.

This clonotype was detected only a few times. The V gene is TRBV7-9, the J gene TRBJ2-2; perhaps D is TRBD1 or TRBD2 (5 bases each). This CDR3 spans 13 amino acids. From germline, CDR1 is SEHNR and CDR2 FQNEAQ (reference sequence). V lost 8 bases to trimming and J lost 6 bases, with 13 bases between them. The CDR3 DNA sequence: TGTGCCAGCCACTCAGGGAGCCCCGGGGAGCTGTTTTTT. Its protein product is CASHSGSPGELFF. The full variable domain, in which reference TRBV7-9 and TRBJ2-2 provide the parts outside the CDR3, is DTGVSQNPRHKITKRGQNVTFRCDPISEHNRLYWYRQTLGQGPEFLTYFQNEAQLEKSRLLSDRFSAERPKGSFSTLEIQRTEQGDSAMYLCASHSGSPGELFFGEGSRLTVL.

V gene TRBV9 combines with J gene TRBJ2-3; maybe TRBD1 (7 bases). The CDR3 is made up of 15 amino acids. Trimming took 7 bases from V and 5 from J, leaving 20 bases between them. Germline V gene sequence: CDR1 SGDLS, CDR2 YYNGEE. CDR3 in amino acids: CASCQADRRGDTQYF. The CDR3 DNA follows: TGTGCCAGCTGCCAGGCGGACAGGAGGGGAGATACGCAGTATTTT.

The chain combines TRBV6-5 with TRBJ1-1, with D possibly being TRBD1 (6 bases). CDR3 length: 13 amino acids. Trimming removed 5 bases at V and 0 bases at J, with 7 bases between. Germline-derived CDR1 and CDR2 are MNHEY and SVGAGI. CDR3 DNA sequence: TGTGCCAGCAGTGAGGGGGTGAACACTGAAGCTTTCTTT. Translation: CASSEGVNTEAFF.

V gene TRBV9 combines with J gene TRBJ2-2, with D perhaps TRBD1 or TRBD2 (5 bases each). Deletions cut 3 bases from V and 4 bases from J, with 16 bases between. Germline values: CDR1 SGDLS, CDR2 YYNGEE. The CDR3 consists of 16 residues. This CDR3 reads CASSAWGRGVTGELFF. CDR3 nucleotide sequence: TGTGCCAGCAGCGCCTGGGGCCGAGGGGTCACCGGGGAGCTGTTTTTT.

This clonotype showed up just a few times. The genes are TRBV7-8 and TRBJ1-5, with a tentative D call TRBD1 (5 bases). Germline values: CDR1 SGHVS, CDR2 FQNEAQ. The CDR3 length is 17 residues. The V end was cut by 5 bases, the J end by 4 bases, with 21 bases between. The CDR3 coding sequence is TGTGCCAGCAGCCCCACGGTGGGGGTGGCAGTAAATCAGCCCCAGCATTTT. This sequence encodes CASSPTVGVAVNQPQHF.

The chain recombines TRBV19 with TRBJ2-1; 9 nucleotides align to TRBD1. There are 14 residues in the CDR3. CDR1 and CDR2 (germline): LNHDA, SQIVND (reference sequence). V trimming: 9 bases; J trimming: 6 bases; junction bases outside the gene matches: 9. This chain's CDR3 is CASPDRGLRNEQFF. CDR3 DNA sequence: TGTGCCAGCCCGGACAGGGGCCTTCGCAATGAGCAGTTCTTC.

The J gene is TRBJ1-1, the V gene TRBV7-6; TRBD1 is a possible D gene (6 bases). The CDR3 spans 16 residues. Germline values: CDR1 SGHVS, CDR2 FNYEAQ. With 4 bases removed from V and 0 bases from J, the gap between germline ends came to 15 bases. The CDR3 sequence: CASSWRGQTMNTEAFF. As DNA, the CDR3 is TGTGCCAGCAGCTGGAGAGGACAGACCATGAACACTGAAGCTTTCTTT.

This clonotype has a handful of counts. This rearrangement joins TRBV27 to TRBJ2-1; 7 bases align to TRBD2. Germline V lookup: CDR1 MNHEY, CDR2 SMNVEV (reference sequence). Trimming took 5 bases from V and 7 from J; bases not matched to a gene: 5. There are 13 residues in the CDR3. Here the CDR3 DNA reads TGTGCCAGCAGTCCCGGGACTATGAATGAGCAGTTCTTC. Translating gives CASSPGTMNEQFF.

In its sample, this clonotype was seen a few times. The chain combines TRBV7-9 with TRBJ1-4; tentatively, D is TRBD1 (5 bases). Trimming stripped 4 bases from V and 8 bases from J, with 14 bases between. Germline CDR1 is SEHNR and CDR2 is FQNEAQ (reference sequence). The CDR3 is made up of 14 amino acids. Here the CDR3 DNA reads TGTGCCAGCAGCTCTGGGGCATCGGGAGAAAAACTGTTTTTT. Its translation is CASSSGASGEKLFF. The full variable domain, in which reference TRBV7-9 and TRBJ1-4 provide the parts outside the CDR3, is DTGVSQNPRHKITKRGQNVTFRCDPISEHNRLYWYRQTLGQGPEFLTYFQNEAQLEKSRLLSDRFSAERPKGSFSTLEIQRTEQGDSAMYLCASSSGASGEKLFFGSGTQLSVL.

CDR3 residues: CASSQDTGFDQPQHF. In nucleotides, the CDR3 is TGCGCCAGCAGCCAAGATACGGGGTTTGATCAGCCCCAGCATTTT. The V and J genes are TRBV4-1 and TRBJ1-5, with no clear D. CDR3 length: 15 residues. Trimming stripped 0 bases from V and 5 bases from J, with 11 bases between. In germline, CDR1 is MGHRA, CDR2 YSYEKL.

This clonotype occurred a few times. V usage is TRBV15 and J usage is TRBJ2-1; 7 bases align to TRBD2. V trimming: 5 bases; J trimming: 7 bases; junction bases outside the gene matches: 26. CDR3 length: 20 amino acids. CDR1 is LNHNV and CDR2 is YYDKDF in the germline V gene (reference sequence). The CDR3 DNA follows: TGTGCCACCAGCGGACCTAGGTCAGGAGAACGGGAGGTCCGCATAAATGAGCAGTTCTTC. This encodes CATSGPRSGEREVRINEQFF.

V is TRBV9 and J is TRBJ2-3, with D perhaps matching TRBD2 (6 bases). Germline V gene lookup returns CDR1 SGDLS and CDR2 YYNGEE. V was trimmed by 0 bases and J by 6 bases, leaving 11 bases between them. The CDR3 runs 14 residues. CDR3 DNA sequence: TGTGCCAGCAGCGTAGACGGGAGAGGGGATACGCAGTATTTT. Translation: CASSVDGRGDTQYF.

The chain employs TRBV7-9 and TRBJ1-1; possibly TRBD1 for D (6 bases). Trimming took 6 bases from V and 0 from J, leaving 23 bases between them. The CDR3 contains 18 residues. Germline V gene data show CDR1 as SEHNR and CDR2 as FQNEAQ (reference sequence). The CDR3 nucleotides are TGTGCCAGCAGATCCCTCGGGCCAGGGGAAGGGTTGAACACTGAAGCTTTCTTT. Its translation is CASRSLGPGEGLNTEAFF.

In this sample, this clonotype turned up a few times. The chain couples TRBV30 to TRBJ1-2; 10 bases are a match to TRBD1. Per the germline V gene, CDR1 is GTSNPN and CDR2 is SVGIG (reference sequence). This CDR3 is built from 12 residues. J was trimmed by 4 bases and V by 5 bases; bases with no gene match: 1. The CDR3 DNA follows: TGTGCCTGGGACAGGGGGCCCTATGGCTACACCTTC. This encodes CAWDRGPYGYTF.

This clonotype was detected only a few times. The rearrangement uses TRBV4-2 and TRBJ2-7, with 8 bases aligning to TRBD1. Germline loops: CDR1 LGHNA, CDR2 YNFKEQ. The J segment lost 2 bases and the V segment lost 0 bases, leaving 6 bases of the junction unmatched. The CDR3 is 16 amino acids. CDR3: CASSQEQGVTAYEQYF. CDR3 in DNA: TGTGCCAGCAGCCAAGAACAGGGGGTGACAGCCTACGAGCAGTACTTC.

The chain carries TRBV15 and TRBJ2-7; 10 bases match TRBD2. The V gene's germline CDR1 is LNHNV and CDR2 YYDKDF (reference sequence). The CDR3 consists of 16 residues. The V and J ends lost 3 bases and 5 bases, in that order; junction bases with no gene match: 10. CDR3 sequence (DNA): TGTGCCACCAGCAGGGGTATTAGCGGGGGGTCCCACGAGCAGTACTTC. Protein sequence: CATSRGISGGSHEQYF.

The chain joins TRBV19 to TRBJ1-2, with a tentative D call TRBD1 (6 bases). V was shortened by 7 bases and J by 4 bases, with 13 bases between the two germline ends. Germline V lookup: CDR1 LNHDA, CDR2 SQIVND (reference sequence). The CDR3 extends over 13 amino acids. CDR3 nucleotide sequence: TGTGCCAGTACCCCAGGGGCGGGCTATGGCTACACCTTC. As protein: CASTPGAGYGYTF.

The table lists this clonotype with a few counts. The rearrangement joins TRBV10-3 to TRBJ2-7; D is undetermined. The CDR3 sequence is 15 residues long. With 5 bases removed from V and 0 bases from J, the gap between germline ends came to 14 bases. Germline V gene data show CDR1 as ENHRY and CDR2 as SYGVKD. CDR3 region: CAISTVGISSYEQYF. The CDR3 nucleotides read TGTGCCATCAGTACAGTGGGGATAAGCTCCTACGAGCAGTACTTC.